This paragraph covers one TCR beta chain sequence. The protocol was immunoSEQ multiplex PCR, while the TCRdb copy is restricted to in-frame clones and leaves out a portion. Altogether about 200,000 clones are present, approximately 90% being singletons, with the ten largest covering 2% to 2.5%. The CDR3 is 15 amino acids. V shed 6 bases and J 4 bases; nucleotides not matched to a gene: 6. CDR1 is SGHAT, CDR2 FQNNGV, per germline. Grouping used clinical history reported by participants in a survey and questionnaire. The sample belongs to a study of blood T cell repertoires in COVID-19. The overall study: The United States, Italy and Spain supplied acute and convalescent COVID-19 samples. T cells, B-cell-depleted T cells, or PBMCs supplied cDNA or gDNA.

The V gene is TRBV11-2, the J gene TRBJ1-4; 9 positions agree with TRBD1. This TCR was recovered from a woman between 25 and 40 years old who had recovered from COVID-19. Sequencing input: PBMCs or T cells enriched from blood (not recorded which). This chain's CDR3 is CASSSRQGVNEKLFF. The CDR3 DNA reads TGTGCCAGCAGTTCCAGACAGGGGGTTAATGAAAAACTGTTTTTT.